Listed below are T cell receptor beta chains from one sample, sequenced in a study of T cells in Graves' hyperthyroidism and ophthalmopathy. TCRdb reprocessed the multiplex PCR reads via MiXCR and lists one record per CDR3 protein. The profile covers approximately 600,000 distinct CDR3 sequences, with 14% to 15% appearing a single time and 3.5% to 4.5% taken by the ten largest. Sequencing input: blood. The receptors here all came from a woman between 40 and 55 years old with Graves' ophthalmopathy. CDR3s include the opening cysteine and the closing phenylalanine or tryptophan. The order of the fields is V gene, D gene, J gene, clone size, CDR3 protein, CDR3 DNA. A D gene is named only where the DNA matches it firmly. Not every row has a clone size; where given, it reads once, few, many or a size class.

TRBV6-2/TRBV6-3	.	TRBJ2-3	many	CASSYSRLNSDTQYF	TGTGCCAGCAGTTACTCAAGGCTCAATAGCGATACGCAGTATTTT
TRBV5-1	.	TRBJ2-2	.	CASSLAFGGPTGELFF	TGCGCCAGCAGCTTGGCCTTCGGGGGACCCACCGGGGAGCTGTTTTTT
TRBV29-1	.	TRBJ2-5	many	CSVERGAGETQYF	TGCAGCGTTGAAAGGGGCGCGGGGGAGACCCAGTACTTC
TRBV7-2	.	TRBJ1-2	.	CASTISGGGANYGYTF	TGTGCCAGCACCATTTCCGGGGGGGGGGCTAACTATGGCTACACCTTC
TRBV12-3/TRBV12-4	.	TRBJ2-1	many	CASSSGFVGEQFF	TGTGCCAGCAGTTCCGGGTTTGTAGGTGAGCAGTTCTTC
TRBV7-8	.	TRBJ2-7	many	CASSVARGPFYEQYF	TGTGCCAGCAGCGTAGCGAGAGGGCCCTTTTACGAGCAGTACTTC
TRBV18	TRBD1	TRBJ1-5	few	CASPPWTGSGNQPQHF	TGTGCCAGCCCACCGTGGACAGGGAGTGGCAATCAGCCCCAGCATTTT
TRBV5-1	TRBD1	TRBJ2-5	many	CASSLVTGGDPQETQYF	TGCGCCAGCAGCCTTGTGACAGGGGGCGACCCCCAAGAGACCCAGTACTTC
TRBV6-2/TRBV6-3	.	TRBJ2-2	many	CASSPPQVLVLYTGELFF	TGTGCCAGCAGTCCGCCCCAAGTGCTAGTTTTGTACACCGGGGAGCTGTTTTTT
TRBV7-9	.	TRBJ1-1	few	CASSLGVLNTEAFF	TGTGCCAGCAGCTTAGGGGTACTGAACACTGAAGCTTTCTTT
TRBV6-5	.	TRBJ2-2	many	CASRYTRDVANTGELFF	TGTGCCAGCAGGTACACAAGGGACGTCGCGAACACCGGGGAGCTGTTTTTT
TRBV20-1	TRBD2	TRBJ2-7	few	CSARAAASGNRRGPYEQYF	TGCAGTGCTAGGGCCGCGGCTAGCGGGAATAGGAGAGGCCCCTACGAGCAGTACTTC
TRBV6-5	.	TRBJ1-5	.	CASSYLISNQPQHF	TGTGCCAGCAGTTACCTAATTAGCAATCAGCCCCAGCATTTT
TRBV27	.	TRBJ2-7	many	CASSPRGSSVSYEQYF	TGTGCCAGCAGCCCCAGAGGGAGCAGTGTCTCCTACGAGCAGTACTTC
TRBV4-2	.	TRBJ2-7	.	CASSQAGGKGYEQYF	TGTGCCAGCAGCCAAGCAGGCGGGAAGGGGTACGAGCAGTACTTC
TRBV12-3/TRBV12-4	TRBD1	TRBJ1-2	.	CASSIHKGTGYGYTF	TGTGCCAGCAGTATACACAAAGGGACAGGGTACGGCTACACCTTC
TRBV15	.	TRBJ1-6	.	CATSRDLGSPLHF	TGTGCCACCAGCAGAGATCTCGGATCACCCCTCCACTTT
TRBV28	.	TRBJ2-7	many	CASSSAGATYEQYF	TGTGCCAGCAGTTCCGCAGGTGCAACCTACGAGCAGTACTTC
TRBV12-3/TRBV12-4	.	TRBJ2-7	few	CPIERSYEQYF	TGCCCCATAGAGCGCTCCTACGAGCAGTACTTC
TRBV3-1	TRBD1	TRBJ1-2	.	CASSPWDRGYGYTF	TGTGCCAGCAGCCCCTGGGACAGGGGATATGGCTACACCTTC
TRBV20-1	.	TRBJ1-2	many	CSANIPGHNYGYTF	TGCAGTGCTAATATACCGGGACATAACTATGGCTACACCTTC
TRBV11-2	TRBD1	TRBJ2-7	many	CASSSKPGQDTYEQYF	TGTGCCAGCAGTTCTAAACCGGGACAGGACACCTACGAGCAGTACTTC
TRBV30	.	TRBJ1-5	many	CAWGGGNQPQHF	TGTGCCTGGGGGGGAGGCAATCAGCCCCAGCATTTT
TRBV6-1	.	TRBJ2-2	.	CASTLGNPGELFF	TGTGCCAGCACCCTCGGTAATCCCGGGGAGCTGTTTTTT
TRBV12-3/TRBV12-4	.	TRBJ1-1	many	CASRLAGLPGNTEAFF	TGTGCCAGCAGGCTAGCAGGATTACCAGGAAACACTGAAGCTTTCTTT
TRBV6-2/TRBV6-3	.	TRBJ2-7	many	CASCGRTTSYEQYF	TGTGCCAGTTGTGGAAGGACTACCTCCTACGAGCAGTACTTC
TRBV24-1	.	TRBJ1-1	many	CATSSGRNTEAFF	TGTGCCACCAGTTCGGGGAGAAACACTGAAGCTTTCTTT
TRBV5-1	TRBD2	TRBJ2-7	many	CASSTVPRTSGRSLGSYEQYF	TGCGCCAGCAGCACCGTACCTCGGACTAGCGGGAGGTCCCTGGGCTCCTACGAGCAGTACTTC
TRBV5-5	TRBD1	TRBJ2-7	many	CASSRQGIAYEQYF	TGTGCCAGCAGTCGACAGGGAATCGCCTACGAGCAGTACTTC
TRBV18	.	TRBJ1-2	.	CASSPQSSYYGYTF	TGTGCCAGCTCACCACAATCTAGTTATTATGGCTACACCTTC
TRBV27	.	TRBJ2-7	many	CASSLSRGDYEQYF	TGTGCCAGCAGTTTATCCAGGGGGGACTACGAGCAGTACTTC